This T cell receptor (beta chain) emerged from a study of OX40 agonist ivuxolimab in advanced cancers. This clone was recorded only once. V was pared by 0 bases and J by 4 bases, with 9 bases between. The germline V gene has CDR1 SEHNR and CDR2 FQNEAQ (reference sequence). The CDR3 loop spans 15 amino acids. The method was immunoSEQ multiplex PCR; TCRdb's version includes in-frame clones alone and lacks a portion of them. The sample records 35,000 to 40,000 clones, roughly four fifths being singletons. The rearrangement joins TRBV7-9 to TRBJ2-2; D remains unclear. This material consisted of CD4+ or CD8+ T cells sorted from blood, taken in a trial of the OX40 agonist ivuxolimab. The receptor's source is an adult with an advanced solid tumor such as melanoma, head and neck, liver or kidney cancer. The DNA of the CDR3 is TGTGCCAGCAGCTTAGCGGGTTTGGGCACCGGGGAGCTGTTTTTT. It specifies CASSLAGLGTGELFF. Full variable domain (outside the CDR3, taken from reference TRBV7-9 and TRBJ2-2): DTGVSQNPRHKITKRGQNVTFRCDPISEHNRLYWYRQTLGQGPEFLTYFQNEAQLEKSRLLSDRFSAERPKGSFSTLEIQRTEQGDSAMYLCASSLAGLGTGELFFGEGSRLTVL.